This T cell receptor beta chain is drawn from a study of T cells after yellow fever vaccination. Study-level information: SMART-Seq v4 Ultra Low Input served to prepare low-cell-number fractions. Study observations and caveats: Post-booster reappearance was seen for most primary-vaccination clones (nearly 97% CD4, around 90% CD8). Only a minor proportion of clonotypes was detected across both CD4 and CD8 compartments.

TCRdb redid the calling of the 5' RACE reads with MiXCR, one entry per CDR3 protein. Of 150,000 to 200,000 distinct CDR3 sequences in the sample, roughly 9.6% were seen once. Comments on this clonotype: The antigen is unknown.

Here the sequenced sample was CD8+ T cells sorted from PBMCs, taken 15 days after the yellow fever booster vaccination. The source of this sequence is a man between 18 and 29 years old who received the YFV17D yellow fever vaccine.

CDR3 amino acids: CASSQGTMNSPLHF. As DNA, the CDR3 is TGCGCCAGCAGCCAGGGGACTATGAATTCACCCCTCCACTTT. The chain recombines TRBV4-1 with TRBJ1-6, with a possible D match to TRBD1 (5 bases). Germline CDR1 MGHRA, CDR2 YSYEKL. The CDR3 is made up of 14 amino acids. V was pared by 3 bases and J by 7 bases, with 10 bases between.